A selection of T cell receptor beta chains follows, all from one sample in a study of OX40 agonist ivuxolimab in advanced cancers. Some clones are missing from TCRdb's copy, which holds only in-frame ones; the method was immunoSEQ multiplex PCR. The sample consists of 25,000 to 35,000 clones, around 85% of them appearing once. This specimen was CD4+ or CD8+ T cells sorted from blood, taken in a trial of the OX40 agonist ivuxolimab. These receptors were taken from an adult with an advanced solid tumor such as melanoma, head and neck, liver or kidney cancer. The conserved cysteine and the conserved F or W are not part of the CDR3 here. The order of the fields is clone size, J gene, V gene, CDR3 protein. Some rows have no size entry. The others give once, few or many, or a class for an expanded clone.

abundance: .; j_gene: TRBJ2-7; v_gene: TRBV7-6; CDR3aa: ASSQRTDSYEQY
abundance: .; j_gene: TRBJ2-2; v_gene: TRBV7-9; CDR3aa: ASSGTGFGLGGELF
abundance: .; j_gene: TRBJ2-2; v_gene: TRBV14; CDR3aa: ASSHPRQGTNTGELF
abundance: .; j_gene: TRBJ2-1; v_gene: TRBV9; CDR3aa: ASSVGGGSYNEQF
abundance: .; j_gene: TRBJ2-7; v_gene: TRBV27; CDR3aa: ASSPWSGGREQY
abundance: .; j_gene: TRBJ2-7; v_gene: TRBV15; CDR3aa: ATRGNYEQY
abundance: once; j_gene: TRBJ2-5; v_gene: TRBV5-1; CDR3aa: ASSLVLTQETQY
abundance: .; j_gene: TRBJ2-7; v_gene: TRBV5-6; CDR3aa: ASSWGQGPREQY
abundance: few; j_gene: TRBJ1-5; v_gene: TRBV27; CDR3aa: ASSITGGGNQPQH
abundance: .; j_gene: TRBJ2-1; v_gene: TRBV11-2; CDR3aa: ASSYTTLAGVRNEQF
abundance: .; j_gene: TRBJ2-1; v_gene: TRBV5-6; CDR3aa: ASSGELAGEVNNEQF